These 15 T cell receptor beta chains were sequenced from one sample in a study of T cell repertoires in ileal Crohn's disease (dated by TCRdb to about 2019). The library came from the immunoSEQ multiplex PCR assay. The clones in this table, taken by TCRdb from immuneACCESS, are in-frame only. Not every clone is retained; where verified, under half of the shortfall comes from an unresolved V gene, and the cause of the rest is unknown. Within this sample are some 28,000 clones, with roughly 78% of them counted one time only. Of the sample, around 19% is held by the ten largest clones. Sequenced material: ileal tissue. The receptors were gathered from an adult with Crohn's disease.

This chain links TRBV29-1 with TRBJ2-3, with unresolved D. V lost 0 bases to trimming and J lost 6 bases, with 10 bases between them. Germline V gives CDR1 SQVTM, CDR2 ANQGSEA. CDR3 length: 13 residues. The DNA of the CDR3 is TGCAGCGTTGAAGATAGTTACAGCGATACGCAGTATTTT. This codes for CSVEDSYSDTQYF.

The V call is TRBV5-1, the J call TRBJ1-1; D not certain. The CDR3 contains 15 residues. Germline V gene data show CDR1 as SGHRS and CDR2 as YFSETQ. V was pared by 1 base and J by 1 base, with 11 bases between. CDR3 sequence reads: CASSLILPSNTEAFF. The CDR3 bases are TGCGCCAGCAGCTTGATACTCCCCTCGAACACTGAAGCTTTCTTT.

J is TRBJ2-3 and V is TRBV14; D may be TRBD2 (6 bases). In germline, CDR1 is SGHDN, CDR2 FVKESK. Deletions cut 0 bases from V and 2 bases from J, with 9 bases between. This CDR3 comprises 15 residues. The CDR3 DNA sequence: TGTGCCAGCAGCCAAGAGGCGGGATACACAGATACGCAGTATTTT. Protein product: CASSQEAGYTDTQYF.

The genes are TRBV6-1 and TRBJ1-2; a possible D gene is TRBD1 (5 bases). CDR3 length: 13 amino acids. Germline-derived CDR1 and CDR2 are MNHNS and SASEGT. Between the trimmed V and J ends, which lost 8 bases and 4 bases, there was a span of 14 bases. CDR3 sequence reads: CASQSAGGYGYTF. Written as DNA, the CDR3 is TGTGCCAGCCAGAGTGCGGGGGGCTATGGCTACACCTTC.

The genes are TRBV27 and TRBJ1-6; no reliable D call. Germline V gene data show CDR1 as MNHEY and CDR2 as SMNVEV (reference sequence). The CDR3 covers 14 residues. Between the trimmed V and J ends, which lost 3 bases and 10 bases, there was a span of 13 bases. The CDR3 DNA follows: TGTGCCAGCAGTTTTAGCTCGGCCGTATCACCCCTCCACTTT. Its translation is CASSFSSAVSPLHF.

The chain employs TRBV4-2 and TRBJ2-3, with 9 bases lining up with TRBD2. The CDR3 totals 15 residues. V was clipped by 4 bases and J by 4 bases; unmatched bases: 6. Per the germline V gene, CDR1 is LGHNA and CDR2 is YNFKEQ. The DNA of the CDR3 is TGTGCCAGCAGCCCCTCCAGCGGGGGGTCAGATACGCAGTATTTT. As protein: CASSPSSGGSDTQYF.

CDR3 amino acids: CASSFNPQGSYEQYF. As DNA, the CDR3 is TGTGCCAGCAGTTTTAATCCCCAGGGTTCATACGAGCAGTACTTC. The rearrangement links TRBV28 to TRBJ2-7; a possible D gene is TRBD1 (5 bases). V was trimmed by 3 bases and J by 4 bases, leaving 16 bases between them. Germline V gene sequence: CDR1 MDHEN, CDR2 SYDVKM. The CDR3 loop spans 15 amino acids.

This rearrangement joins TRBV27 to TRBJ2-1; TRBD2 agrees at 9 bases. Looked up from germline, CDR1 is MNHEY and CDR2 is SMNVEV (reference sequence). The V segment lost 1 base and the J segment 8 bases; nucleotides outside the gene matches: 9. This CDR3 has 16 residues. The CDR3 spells CASSLLGGGAKDEQFF. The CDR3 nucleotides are TGTGCCAGCAGTTTATTAGGCGGGGGGGCCAAAGATGAGCAGTTCTTC.

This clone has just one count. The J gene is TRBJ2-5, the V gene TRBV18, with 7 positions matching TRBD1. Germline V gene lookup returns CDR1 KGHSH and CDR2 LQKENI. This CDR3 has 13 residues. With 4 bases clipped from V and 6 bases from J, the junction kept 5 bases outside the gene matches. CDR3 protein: CASSRDSDKTQYF. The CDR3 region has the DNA TGTGCCAGCTCACGGGACAGTGATAAGACCCAGTACTTC.

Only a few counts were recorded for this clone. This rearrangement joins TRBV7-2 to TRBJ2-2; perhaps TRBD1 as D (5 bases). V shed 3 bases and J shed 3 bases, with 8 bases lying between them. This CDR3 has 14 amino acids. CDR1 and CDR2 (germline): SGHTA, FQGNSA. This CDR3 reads CASSFTGYTGELFF. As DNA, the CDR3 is TGTGCCAGCAGCTTCACAGGATACACCGGGGAGCTGTTTTTT.

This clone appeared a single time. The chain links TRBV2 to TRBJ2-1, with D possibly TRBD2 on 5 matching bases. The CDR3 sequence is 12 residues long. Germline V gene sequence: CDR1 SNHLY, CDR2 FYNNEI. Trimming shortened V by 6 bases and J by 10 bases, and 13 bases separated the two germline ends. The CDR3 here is CASRDYPGEQFF. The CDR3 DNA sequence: TGTGCCAGCAGAGACTACCCCGGGGAGCAGTTCTTC.

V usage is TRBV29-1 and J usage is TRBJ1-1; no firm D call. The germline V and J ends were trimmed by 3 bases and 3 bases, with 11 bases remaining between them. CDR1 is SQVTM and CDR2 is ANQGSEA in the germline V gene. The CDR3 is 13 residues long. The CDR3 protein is CSVESLEYTEAFF. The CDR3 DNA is TGCAGCGTTGAGAGCCTAGAGTACACTGAAGCTTTCTTT.

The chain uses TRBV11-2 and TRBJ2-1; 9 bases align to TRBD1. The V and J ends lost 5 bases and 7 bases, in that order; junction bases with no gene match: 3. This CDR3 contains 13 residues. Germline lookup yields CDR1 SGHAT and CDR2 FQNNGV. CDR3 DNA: TGTGCCAGCAGCGGCGGACAGGGGAATGAGCAGTTCTTC. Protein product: CASSGGQGNEQFF.

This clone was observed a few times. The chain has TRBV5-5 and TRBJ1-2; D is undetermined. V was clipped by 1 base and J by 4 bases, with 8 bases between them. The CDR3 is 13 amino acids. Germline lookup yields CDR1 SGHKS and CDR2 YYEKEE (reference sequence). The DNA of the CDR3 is TGTGCCAGCAGCTTGAGCGGGTCCTATGGCTACACCTTC. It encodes CASSLSGSYGYTF. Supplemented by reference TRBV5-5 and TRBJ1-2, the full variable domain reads DAGVTQSPTHLIKTRGQQVTLRCSPISGHKSVSWYQQVLGQGPQFIFQYYEKEERGRGNFPDRFSARQFPNYSSELNVNALLLGDSALYLCASSLSGSYGYTFGSGTRLTVV.

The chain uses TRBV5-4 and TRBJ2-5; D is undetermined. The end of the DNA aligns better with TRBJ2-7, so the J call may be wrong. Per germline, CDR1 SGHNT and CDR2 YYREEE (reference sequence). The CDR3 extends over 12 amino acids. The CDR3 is CASSSSSYEQYF. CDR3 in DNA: TGTGCCAGCAGCTCAAGCTCCTACGAGCAGTACTTC.